The 14 T cell receptor beta chains in this list originate from one sample, sequenced in a study of T-cell memory formation after mild COVID-19 listed by TCRdb under 2021. Receptor amplification or capture employed 5' RACE. Sequencing used an Illumina NovaSeq 6000. The public reads were run again by TCRdb, first through fastp at Q25 and then through MiXCR, and only productive beta chains were kept. CDR3 protein sequences are deduplicated, and each keeps its most common genes and DNA. The sample profile shows about 200,000 distinct CDR3 sequences; 9.5% of them were found once. The leading ten clones occupy 3.5% to 4% of the sample. Sequenced: PBMCs or a T cell subset sorted from them (not recorded which). All receptors derive from a man younger than 30 who had mild COVID-19 (a few samples of this study predate the infection). The sample titles of this study are shuffled in the database, so cell type and time point are left out; the donor was told from shared clones.

With respect to this clonotype: Since a much larger clone is just one base distant, this may be a read error. The chain is built from TRBV2 and TRBJ1-5; D remains unclear. This CDR3 has 13 residues. Germline V CDR1 and CDR2: SNHLY, FYNNEI. The CDR3 DNA sequence: TGTTCCAGCAGTGGGGAACAGCCCCAGCCCCAGCATTTT. Its protein product is CSSSGEQPQPQHF.

Only a few counts were recorded for this clonotype. V and J are TRBV30 and TRBJ1-2; TRBD1 agrees at 8 bases. Germline V gene lookup returns CDR1 GTSNPN and CDR2 SVGIG (reference sequence). V lost 3 bases, J lost 5 bases, and 5 bases stayed unmatched. This CDR3 spans 13 amino acids. Here the CDR3 DNA reads TGTGCCTGGAGAGTTCAGGGGGCATATGGCTACACCTTC. This sequence encodes CAWRVQGAYGYTF. Using reference TRBV30 and TRBJ1-2 for the parts outside the CDR3, the full variable domain is SQTIHQWPATLVQPVGSPLSLECTVEGTSNPNLYWYRQAAGRGLQLLFYSVGIGQISSEVPQNLSASRPQDRQFILSSKKLLLSDSGFYLCAWRVQGAYGYTFGSGTRLTVV.

There are many counts of this clonotype. The V and J genes are TRBV29-1 and TRBJ2-5; 7 bases agree with TRBD1. The CDR3 covers 12 residues. Germline CDR1 reads SQVTM; CDR2 reads ANQGSEA. Losses at the gene ends were 5 bases for V and 4 bases for J; bases not matched to a gene: 4. CDR3 coding DNA: TGCAGCGTTACAGGGGTAGGAGAGACCCAGTACTTC. Translation: CSVTGVGETQYF.

This clonotype was observed many times. This chain uses TRBV7-2 with TRBJ1-5; 9 nucleotides match TRBD1. The CDR3 extends over 14 amino acids. Trimming at V came to 2 bases and at J to 5 bases, leaving 1 base not matched to a gene. Germline lookup yields CDR1 SGHTA and CDR2 FQGNSA. CDR3 protein: CASSLWTGDQPQHF. In DNA form, the CDR3 reads TGTGCCAGCAGCTTATGGACAGGGGATCAGCCCCAGCATTTT.

The J gene is TRBJ2-6, the V gene TRBV5-1; 8 bases match TRBD1. The CDR3 has 17 amino acids. Germline V CDR1 and CDR2: SGHRS, YFSETQ. V gave up 2 bases and J gave up 2 bases; unmatched junction bases: 6. The CDR3 spells CASSFGTGPPGANVLTF. CDR3 sequence (DNA): TGCGCCAGCAGCTTCGGGACAGGCCCCCCTGGGGCCAACGTCCTGACTTTC.

This clonotype occurred many times. The CDR3 coding sequence is TGTGCCAGCAGCTTGAACACGGCCTACGAGCAGTACGTC. Protein product: CASSLNTAYEQYV. The genes are TRBV7-9 and TRBJ2-7; D is uncertain. Trimming took off 3 bases at V and 2 bases at J, with 8 bases between the two ends. The CDR3 sequence is 13 residues long. Germline V gene lookup returns CDR1 SEHNR and CDR2 FQNEAQ (reference sequence).

In this sample, this clonotype turned up a few times. The chain carries TRBV6-1 and TRBJ2-1; 11 nucleotides agree with TRBD2. The CDR3 length is 14 residues. V lost 2 bases to trimming and J lost 7 bases; unmatched junction nucleotides: 1. From germline, CDR1 is MNHNS and CDR2 SASEGT. The DNA of the CDR3 is TGTGCCAGCAGTGAACTAGCGGGGGGAAATGAGCAGTTCTTC. Residues: CASSELAGGNEQFF.

The CDR3 spells CASSIVGPLNEKLFF. The CDR3 DNA sequence: TGTGCCAGTAGTATTGTCGGGCCCCTCAATGAAAAACTGTTTTTT. The chain recombines TRBV19 with TRBJ1-4; D is unresolved. The ends were cut back, 3 bases at V and 5 bases at J, with 13 bases in the middle. Germline assignment: CDR1 LNHDA and CDR2 SQIVND (reference sequence). The CDR3 totals 15 residues.

This clonotype came up many times. The chain carries TRBV7-6 and TRBJ2-3, with D tentatively TRBD2 (5 bases). V lost 3 bases, J lost 0 bases, and 13 bases lay in between. The CDR3 contains 16 residues. CDR1 is SGHVS and CDR2 is FNYEAQ in the germline V gene. The CDR3 DNA reads TGTGCCAGCAGCTTGAGGTCCTGGACTAGCACAGATACGCAGTATTTT. Its protein product is CASSLRSWTSTDTQYF.

This clonotype was counted only a few times. V gene TRBV29-1 combines with J gene TRBJ2-3, with unresolved D. The germline CDR1 and CDR2 sequences are SQVTM and ANQGSEA. There are 12 residues in the CDR3. V lost 4 bases and J lost 0, with 5 bases in between. The CDR3 DNA follows: TGCAGCGTTGGGCCTAGCACAGATACGCAGTATTTT. Its protein is CSVGPSTDTQYF.

This clonotype was seen more than once but under ten times. The rearrangement uses TRBV6-5 and TRBJ2-5, with D maybe TRBD2 (5 bases). V gave up 8 bases and J gave up 6 bases, with 19 bases separating them. Germline CDR1 MNHEY, CDR2 SVGAGI. The CDR3 covers 14 residues. In DNA, the CDR3 is TGTGCCAGCCCCCTTCGCCGGGATCTGAAGACCCAGTACTTC. Amino acids: CASPLRRDLKTQYF.

This clonotype was seen repeatedly, ten times or more. The rearrangement uses TRBV28 and TRBJ2-5; a possible D gene is TRBD2 (5 bases). Germline V CDR1 and CDR2: MDHEN, SYDVKM. This CDR3 has 13 residues. Between the trimmed V and J ends, which lost 2 bases and 2 bases, there was a span of 6 bases. The CDR3 region is CASSLPGQETQYF. The CDR3 nucleotides are TGTGCCAGCAGTTTACCGGGGCAAGAGACCCAGTACTTC.

Ten or more counts support this clonotype. The chain joins TRBV12-3 or TRBV12-4 to TRBJ1-1, with D unresolved. This CDR3 contains 10 residues. V gave up 8 bases and J gave up 5 bases, with 6 bases separating them. The CDR3 region has the DNA TGTGCCAGCCGCATAACTGAAGCTTTCTTT. The encoded protein is CASRITEAFF.

The rearrangement joins TRBV20-1 to TRBJ2-7; 8 nucleotides match TRBD2. Germline-derived CDR1 and CDR2 are DFQATT and SNEGSKA (reference sequence). V lost 6 bases and J lost 5; bases outside the gene matches: 9. CDR3 length: 13 amino acids. CDR3 sequence (DNA): TGCAGTGCCACGACCGGGACTAGGAACGAGCAGTACGTC. Its protein product is CSATTGTRNEQYV.